This T cell receptor beta chain was sequenced in a study of T cell responses to AZD1222 COVID-19 vaccine. TCRdb keeps only in-frame clones here, not all; method: immunoSEQ multiplex PCR. The data show approximately 120,000 clones, about 88% seen once. This CDR3 is built from 14 residues. Germline loops: CDR1 GTSNPN, CDR2 SVGIG (reference sequence). With 0 bases removed from V and 9 bases from J, the gap between germline ends came to 14 bases. This receptor was obtained from an adult in good health. The source material was peripheral blood, sampled on day 0 of AZD1222 vaccination. The chain couples TRBV30 to TRBJ1-4; TRBD1 is a possible D gene (6 bases). CDR3 in amino acids: CAWSVAGAQKKLFF. The DNA for the CDR3 is TGTGCCTGGAGTGTAGCGGGGGCGCAGAAAAAACTGTTTTTT.